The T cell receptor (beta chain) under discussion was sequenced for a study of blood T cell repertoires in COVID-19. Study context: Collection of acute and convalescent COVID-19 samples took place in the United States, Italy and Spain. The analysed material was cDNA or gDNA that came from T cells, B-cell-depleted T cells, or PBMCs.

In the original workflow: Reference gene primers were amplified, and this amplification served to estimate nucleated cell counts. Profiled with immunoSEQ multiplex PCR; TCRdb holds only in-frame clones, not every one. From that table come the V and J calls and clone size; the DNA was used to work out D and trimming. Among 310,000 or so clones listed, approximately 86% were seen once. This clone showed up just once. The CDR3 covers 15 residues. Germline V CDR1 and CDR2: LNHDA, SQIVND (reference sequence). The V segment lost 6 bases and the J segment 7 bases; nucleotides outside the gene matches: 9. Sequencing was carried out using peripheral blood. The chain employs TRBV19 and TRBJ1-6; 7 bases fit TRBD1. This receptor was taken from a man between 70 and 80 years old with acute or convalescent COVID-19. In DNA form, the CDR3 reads TGTGCCAGTAGGCTCCCCGGGACAGCCAATTCACCCCTCCACTTT. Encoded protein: CASRLPGTANSPLHF.